What follows are 3 T cell receptor beta chains derived from one specimen sequenced in a study of patients and donors after allogeneic stem cell transplantation. TCRdb re-derived calls from the RT-PCR reads in MiXCR, one entry per CDR3 protein. The sample holds 200,000 to 250,000 distinct CDR3 sequences, approximately 14% seen once. Source material: blood, either unsorted or a sorted T cell fraction (not recorded which). Every receptor here comes from a human donor who was either an allogeneic HSCT recipient or a stem cell or donor lymphocyte infusion donor (not recorded which). It is not recorded whose cells these are; they may come from a transplant donor.

This clonotype showed up just a few times. The chain recombines TRBV19 with TRBJ2-3; D is perhaps TRBD2 (6 bases). The CDR3 runs to 14 residues. Looked up from germline, CDR1 is LNHDA and CDR2 is SQIVND (reference sequence). The ends were cut back, 6 bases at V and 5 bases at J, with 15 bases in the middle. The CDR3 loop reads CASRWTQGGDTQYF. In DNA, the CDR3 is TGTGCCAGTAGATGGACCCAGGGAGGAGATACGCAGTATTTT.

This chain joins TRBV6-1 and TRBJ2-7; D possibly corresponds to TRBD1 (6 bases). V shed 6 bases and J shed 1 base, with 16 bases lying between them. There are 15 residues in the CDR3. Germline CDR1 reads MNHNS; CDR2 reads SASEGT. CDR3 nucleotides: TGTGCCAGCAGCCCCGCAGGGGCCCAATCCTACGAGCAGTACTTC. It codes for CASSPAGAQSYEQYF.

This clonotype has only a few counts. The chain combines TRBV20-1 with TRBJ1-5; TRBD1 is a possible D gene (6 bases). The ends were cut back, 0 bases at V and 1 base at J, with 10 bases in the middle. The CDR3 has 15 amino acids. Germline lookup yields CDR1 DFQATT and CDR2 SNEGSKA (reference sequence). The CDR3 reads CSARDIGGSNQPQHF. The CDR3 DNA reads as TGCAGTGCTAGAGATATAGGGGGGAGCAATCAGCCCCAGCATTTT.